The clone carrying this TCR beta chain has just a few counts. What it binds is not known. These data come from a study of beta chain features in type 1 diabetes. Points from the study as a whole: People with Type 1 diabetes carried modestly yet significantly shorter TCRB CDR3s in all four CD4+ subsets. A greater similarity of naive, central memory and Treg TCRB repertoires was seen among patients than among healthy donors.

Germline loops: CDR1 MNHEY, CDR2 SMNVEV (reference sequence). With V trimmed by 0 bases and J by 1 base, 15 bases remained unmatched. The CDR3 covers 20 residues. Sequenced material consisted of expressed TCRB transcripts (all of the isolated RNA was reverse transcribed). Produced via immunoSEQ multiplex PCR; TCRdb's table is partial and in-frame only. The table records just over 600,000 clones, 15% to 19% of them present only once. Sorted cells reached over 95% purity in every population. V gene TRBV27 combines with J gene TRBJ2-4, with 7 bases lining up with TRBD1. The clonotype originates from a man aged 18 to 30 in good health. The sequenced sample was naive CD4+ T cells from blood. The CDR3 loop reads CASSLSLFRDSKMAKNIQYF. As DNA, the CDR3 is TGTGCCAGCAGTTTATCATTATTCCGGGACAGCAAAATGGCCAAAAACATTCAGTACTTC.